This TCR beta chain was recovered during a study of blood T cell repertoires in COVID-19. Study-level information: The United States, Italy and Spain provided the acute and convalescent COVID-19 samples. T cells, B-cell-depleted T cells, or PBMCs provided the cDNA or gDNA that served as material.

Source study methods: Cell counts per sample came from amplifying reference gene primers. Sequencing was performed with immunoSEQ multiplex PCR; in TCRdb, only in-frame clones are kept and a portion is missing. The V and J calls and clone size were taken over from that table, and D and trimming were inferred from the DNA. Of around 260,000 clones listed, around 89% are singletons. The CDR3 has 13 residues. Germline CDR1 LGHDT, CDR2 YNNKEL (reference sequence). J lost 7 bases, V lost 2 bases, and 4 bases had no gene match. The V gene is TRBV3-1 (or the pseudogene TRBV3-2), the J gene TRBJ2-5; 7 positions match TRBD1. The sequence derives from a man aged 25 to 40 with acute or convalescent COVID-19. Sequenced sample: peripheral blood. CDR3 DNA: TGTGCCAGCAGCCAAACAGGGGCAGGGACCCAGTACTTC. Its protein is CASSQTGAGTQYF.